A single T cell receptor (beta chain) is shown here with its context. Its antigen is currently unknown. This entry comes from a study of T cells in tuberculosis. The wider study: In South Africa, adults with active tuberculosis were compared with IGRA-negative and latently infected IGRA-positive adolescents. Study results and caveats: A GMM-specific repertoire classifier reached about 90% accuracy, AUROC about 0.9.

Trimming removed 5 bases from V and 4 bases from J; junction bases left unmatched: 3. Germline CDR1 MNHEY, CDR2 SVGAGI. The CDR3 is 13 residues long. Data came from immunoSEQ multiplex PCR; TCRdb stores just in-frame clones and leaves some out. The sample has 40,000 to 45,000 clones; about 95% are singletons. Adolescents were screened for latent TB by skin test and IGRA. The sequence came from a donor between 10 and 35 years old with latent tuberculosis or without tuberculosis infection. V usage is TRBV6-5 and J usage is TRBJ2-7; 9 bases match TRBD1. The sequenced sample was PBMCs. The CDR3 DNA sequence: TGTGCCAGCAGTAGACAGGGGGAGTACGAGCAGTACTTC. Protein: CASSRQGEYEQYF.